Below, 13 T cell receptor beta chains from the same sample are listed, as sequenced in a study of T cell changes during pregnancy in multiple sclerosis. Some clones are missing from TCRdb's copy, which holds only in-frame ones; the method was immunoSEQ multiplex PCR. Found here are under 50,000 clones, around 93% of them singletons; the top ten hold approximately 2.6%. Sequenced here: CD8+ T cells from peripheral blood mononuclear cells, sampled in the second trimester of pregnancy. Receptor source: a female donor with multiple sclerosis, enrolled in a pregnancy study.

V gene TRBV14 combines with J gene TRBJ2-7; D is perhaps TRBD1 (5 bases). V lost 1 base, J lost 10 bases, and 14 bases lay in between. The CDR3 covers 13 residues. Germline V gene sequence: CDR1 SGHDN, CDR2 FVKESK. Here the CDR3 reads CASSQGGVGRQYF. CDR3 nucleotide sequence: TGTGCCAGCAGCCAAGGTGGAGTGGGGCGACAGTACTTC.

J is TRBJ1-1 and V is TRBV12-2; whether TRBD1, the table's D call, matches the DNA was not checked. TRBV12-2 is annotated as a pseudogene. This CDR3 has 21 amino acids. CDR3 DNA sequence: TGTGCAAGTCGCTCAGGGGGGCAGGGGGCCGGCGCGGCCGAGGTGAACACTGAAGCTTTCTTT. Its translation is CASRSGGQGAGAAEVNTEAFF.

As regards this clone: The sample has other DNA sequences that encode this CDR3 too. CDR3 protein: CAWRATPAKINEQFF. For the CDR3, the DNA is TGTGCCTGGAGAGCTACTCCCGCTAAGATAAATGAGCAGTTCTTC. The rearrangement uses TRBV30 and TRBJ2-1, with D uncertain. The CDR3 is 15 residues long. Looked up from germline, CDR1 is GTSNPN and CDR2 is SVGIG (reference sequence). V dropped 3 bases and J dropped 7 bases, with 19 bases sitting between them.

This clone was detected only a few times. V usage is TRBV10-3 and J usage is TRBJ1-1; no reliable D call. Germline values: CDR1 ENHRY, CDR2 SYGVKD. V was trimmed by 8 bases and J by 4 bases, leaving 14 bases between them. There are 13 residues in the CDR3. This CDR3 reads CAILQESATEAFF. The CDR3 DNA reads as TGTGCCATCCTGCAGGAAAGTGCCACTGAAGCTTTCTTT.

Remarks on this clone: Sequence at one end of the junction differs from germline and may be a read error. Here the CDR3 DNA reads TGTGCCGGCAGTCGTGTGGGGAGTTCACCCCTCCACTTT. Translated: CAGSRVGSSPLHF. The chain uses TRBV28 and TRBJ1-6; no clear D gene. The germline V gene has CDR1 MDHEN and CDR2 SYDVKM. The CDR3 sequence is 13 residues long.

This rearrangement joins TRBV7-3 to TRBJ1-1; 11 nucleotides align to TRBD1. CDR3 length equals 16 residues. The J segment lost 6 bases and the V segment lost 4 bases, leaving 10 bases of the junction unmatched. The germline CDR1 and CDR2 sequences are SGHTA and FQGTGA. CDR3: CASSSRRDRGLAEAFF. CDR3 nucleotide sequence: TGTGCCAGCAGCTCGCGCCGGGACAGGGGGTTGGCTGAAGCTTTCTTT.

This rearrangement joins TRBV7-3 to TRBJ1-1; 7 nucleotides match TRBD1. The J segment lost 4 bases and the V segment lost 4 bases, leaving 9 bases of the junction unmatched. This CDR3 region has 15 residues. The germline CDR1 and CDR2 sequences are SGHTA and FQGTGA. CDR3 nucleotide sequence: TGTGCCAGCAGCTCCGCCGCAGGGGGTATCACTGAAGCTTTCTTT. Translating gives CASSSAAGGITEAFF.

The rearrangement joins TRBV19 to TRBJ1-2; a weak D match, TRBD1 (6 bases). The V gene's germline CDR1 is LNHDA and CDR2 SQIVND (reference sequence). Trimming removed 11 bases from V and 0 bases from J, with 13 bases in between. The CDR3 runs 13 residues. The CDR3 nucleotides read TGTGCCTCTGGACGGGACACTAACTATGGCTACACCTTC. Its protein product is CASGRDTNYGYTF.

The chain has TRBV13 and TRBJ2-5; maybe TRBD1 (5 bases). The V and J ends lost 4 bases and 2 bases respectively, with 14 bases between them. The CDR3 runs 15 residues. Germline CDR1 reads PRHDT; CDR2 reads FYEKMQ (reference sequence). For the CDR3, the DNA is TGTGCCAGCAGCTCAAGGAAGACAGAACAAGAGACCCAGTACTTC. Protein sequence: CASSSRKTEQETQYF.

This chain links TRBV9 with TRBJ2-2; 7 nucleotides agree with TRBD1. Germline V gene data show CDR1 as SGDLS and CDR2 as YYNGEE. This CDR3 has 13 amino acids. The junction had 3 bases not matched to a gene; V was cut back by 8 bases and J by 2 bases. This chain's CDR3 is CASRQGNTGELFF. CDR3 DNA: TGTGCCAGTCGACAGGGAAACACCGGGGAGCTGTTTTTT. Together with reference TRBV9 and TRBJ2-2, the CDR3 gives the full variable domain: DSGVTQTPKHLITATGQRVTLRCSPRSGDLSVYWYQQSLDQGLQFLIQYYNGEERAKGNILERFSAQQFPDLHSELNLSSLELGDSALYFCASRQGNTGELFFGEGSRLTVL.

V and J are TRBV4-3 and TRBJ1-1; perhaps TRBD1 as D (5 bases). Germline lookup yields CDR1 LGHNA and CDR2 YSLEER. Trimming left V 1 base short and J 3 bases short, with 15 bases between. The CDR3 is 16 residues long. The CDR3 DNA sequence: TGCGCCAGCAGCCAAGTGACAAACAGGCTCTACACTGAAGCTTTCTTT. It is translated as CASSQVTNRLYTEAFF.

V and J are TRBV27 and TRBJ1-1, with D possibly matching TRBD1 (5 bases). CDR3 length equals 14 residues. Germline values: CDR1 MNHEY, CDR2 SMNVEV (reference sequence). Trimming stripped 6 bases from V and 8 bases from J, with 19 bases between. The CDR3 coding sequence is TGTGCCAGCAGCTCCGGTTGGGGCGCGGTCGAAGCTTTCTTT. Its protein is CASSSGWGAVEAFF.

The chain has TRBV10-3 and TRBJ2-5; TRBD1 aligns across 11 bases. V gave up 0 bases and J gave up 4 bases; unmatched junction bases: 4. The CDR3 length is 16 residues. Germline V lookup: CDR1 ENHRY, CDR2 SYGVKD. In DNA, the CDR3 is TGTGCCATCAGTGAGTCGCGTGGGACAGGGGGAGAGACCCAGTACTTC. Residues: CAISESRGTGGETQYF.